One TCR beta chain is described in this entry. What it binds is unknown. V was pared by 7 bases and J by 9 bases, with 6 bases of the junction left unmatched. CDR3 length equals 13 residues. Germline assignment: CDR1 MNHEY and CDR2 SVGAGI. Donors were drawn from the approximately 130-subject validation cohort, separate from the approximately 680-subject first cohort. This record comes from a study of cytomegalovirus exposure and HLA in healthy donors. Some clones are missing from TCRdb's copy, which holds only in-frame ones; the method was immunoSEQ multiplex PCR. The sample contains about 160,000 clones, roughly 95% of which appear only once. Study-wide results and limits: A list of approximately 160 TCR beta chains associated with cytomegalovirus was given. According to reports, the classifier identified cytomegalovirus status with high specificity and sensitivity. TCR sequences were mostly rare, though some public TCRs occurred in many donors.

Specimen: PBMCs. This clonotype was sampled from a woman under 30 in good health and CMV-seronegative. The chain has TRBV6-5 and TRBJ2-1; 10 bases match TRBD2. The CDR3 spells CASTGLAMSEQFF. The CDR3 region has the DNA TGTGCCAGCACGGGACTAGCGATGAGTGAGCAGTTCTTC.